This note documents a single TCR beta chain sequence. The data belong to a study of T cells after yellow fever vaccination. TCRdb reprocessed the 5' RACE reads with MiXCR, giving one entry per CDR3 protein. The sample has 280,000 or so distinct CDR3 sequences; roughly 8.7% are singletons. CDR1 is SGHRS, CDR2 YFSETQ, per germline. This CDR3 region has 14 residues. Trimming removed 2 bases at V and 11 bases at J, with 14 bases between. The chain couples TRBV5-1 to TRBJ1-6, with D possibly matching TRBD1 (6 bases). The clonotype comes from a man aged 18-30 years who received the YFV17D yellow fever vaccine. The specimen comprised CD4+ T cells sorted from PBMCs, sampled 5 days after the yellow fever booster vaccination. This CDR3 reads CASSFDRFETPLHF. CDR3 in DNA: TGCGCCAGCAGCTTCGACAGGTTTGAAACACCCCTCCACTTT.